This TCR beta chain emerged from a study of blood T cell repertoires in COVID-19. As for the study in general: Both acute and convalescent COVID-19 samples were obtained from the United States, Italy and Spain. T cells, B-cell-depleted T cells, or PBMCs supplied cDNA or gDNA.

Under the authors' procedure: Amplification of reference gene primers was used by the study to estimate nucleated cell counts. Profiled with immunoSEQ multiplex PCR; TCRdb holds only in-frame clones, not every one. V and J calls and clone size are copied from that table; D and trimming were computed from the DNA. The table lists 310,000 or so clones, 80% to 95% of them singletons. Seattle patients were enrolled during active infection and followed longitudinally. V shed 0 bases, J shed 1 base, and the junction held 8 bases outside the gene matches. Germline values: CDR1 MGHDK, CDR2 SYGVNS. The CDR3 loop spans 17 amino acids.

The clonotype originates from a woman aged 25 to 39 with COVID-19, enrolled during active disease. The rearrangement uses TRBV25-1 and TRBJ2-5; 7 bases agree with TRBD1. The sample consisted of peripheral blood. Here the CDR3 DNA reads TGTGCCAGCAGTGAATATTTTGTGACAGGGACCCAAGAGACCCAGTACTTC. This gives the protein CASSEYFVTGTQETQYF.